The next 17 T cell receptor beta chains were all read from a single sample in a study of blood T cell repertoires in COVID-19. Assay: immunoSEQ multiplex PCR; the TCRdb copy retains only in-frame clones and omits some. The data show roughly 62,000 clones, around nine tenths seen once. Sequences were obtained from peripheral blood. These receptors were obtained from a human donor with active COVID-19. The donor label of this sample is uncertain.

The rearrangement uses TRBV6-2 or TRBV6-3 and TRBJ1-5; TRBD1 aligns across 8 bases. The V segment lost 0 bases and the J segment 5 bases; nucleotides outside the gene matches: 6. Germline CDR1 is MNHEY and CDR2 is SVGEGT. The CDR3 consists of 16 residues. The CDR3: CASSYSGHRGYQPQHF. The CDR3 DNA sequence: TGTGCCAGCAGTTACTCGGGGCACAGGGGGTATCAGCCCCAGCATTTT.

As to this clone: This CDR3 is also generated by other DNA sequences in the sample. This chain links TRBV10-3 with TRBJ2-5; 11 bases agree with TRBD2. Germline V gene sequence: CDR1 ENHRY, CDR2 SYGVKD. The CDR3 has 14 amino acids. V shed 6 bases, J shed 4 bases, and the junction held 4 bases outside the gene matches. The CDR3 DNA sequence: TGTGCCATCAGCCCGGGACTAGCGGTAGAGACCCAGTACTTC. It translates to CAISPGLAVETQYF.

The rearrangement links TRBV28 to TRBJ2-7; 10 nucleotides match TRBD2. The CDR3 has 16 residues. Germline V CDR1 and CDR2: MDHEN, SYDVKM. V was clipped by 4 bases and J by 0 bases; unmatched bases: 6. The CDR3 loop reads CASSSTSGTDSYEQYF. As DNA, the CDR3 is TGTGCCAGCAGTTCAACTAGCGGGACCGACTCCTACGAGCAGTACTTC.

This chain links TRBV10-3 with TRBJ1-2; no definite D call. The CDR3 has 15 residues. Deletions cut 2 bases from V and 3 bases from J, with 13 bases between. Germline V gene sequence: CDR1 ENHRY, CDR2 SYGVKD. As DNA, the CDR3 is TGTGCCATCAGTGAGGGGCATCCACTCTACTATGGCTACACCTTC. Translated: CAISEGHPLYYGYTF.

J is TRBJ2-7 and V is TRBV13; D might be TRBD2 (5 bases). Trimming removed 7 bases from V and 3 bases from J, with 16 bases in between. The CDR3 has 14 amino acids. Germline V CDR1 and CDR2: PRHDT, FYEKMQ (reference sequence). The DNA of the CDR3 is TGTGCCAGCAAGGAGGCATCTAAATACTACGAGCAGTACTTC. Its protein product is CASKEASKYYEQYF.

The CDR3 protein is CASSPIRKSTDTQYF. Written as DNA, the CDR3 is TGTGCCAGCAGCCCTATAAGAAAAAGCACAGATACGCAGTATTTT. The V gene is TRBV5-6, the J gene TRBJ2-3; no firm D call. The germline V and J ends were trimmed by 4 bases and 0 bases, with 12 bases remaining between them. Germline CDR1 SGHDT, CDR2 YYEEEE. This CDR3 is 15 amino acids long.

This clone was recorded only once. The genes are TRBV7-2 and TRBJ1-2, with D maybe TRBD1 (6 bases). This CDR3 contains 14 residues. Trimming cost V 1 base and J 3 bases, with 9 bases left between them. CDR1 is SGHTA, CDR2 FQGNSA, per germline. The CDR3 DNA follows: TGTGCCAGCAGCTTAGAGCAGGGGTACTATGGCTACACCTTC. Protein: CASSLEQGYYGYTF.

This clone was observed a single time. J is TRBJ2-7 and V is TRBV2, with D uncertain. This CDR3 is 12 amino acids long. Germline assignment: CDR1 SNHLY and CDR2 FYNNEI. The germline V and J ends were trimmed by 6 bases and 2 bases, with 8 bases remaining between them. For the CDR3, the DNA is TGTGCCAGCAGCGAGTCCCCCTACGAGCAGTACTTC. It is translated as CASSESPYEQYF.

The CDR3 bases are TGTGCCAGTAGTATTCCCAGGGGGCAGAGAGAAAAACTGTTTTTT. Protein product: CASSIPRGQREKLFF. The genes are TRBV19 and TRBJ1-4, with 8 bases lining up with TRBD1. The CDR3 is made up of 15 amino acids. The junction had 8 bases not matched to a gene; V was cut back by 3 bases and J by 8 bases. Germline V gene data show CDR1 as LNHDA and CDR2 as SQIVND (reference sequence).

The CDR3 is CASGDRALGAGTEAFF. The CDR3 nucleotides are TGTGCCAGCGGGGACAGGGCCCTGGGAGCGGGCACTGAAGCTTTCTTT. The chain is built from TRBV28 and TRBJ1-1; 9 nucleotides match TRBD1. V gave up 8 bases and J gave up 4 bases; unmatched junction bases: 14. The CDR3 consists of 16 residues. Germline CDR1 and CDR2: MDHEN and SYDVKM.

This clone was found once. This rearrangement joins TRBV6-2 or TRBV6-3 to TRBJ1-4; D gene ambiguous. Trimming took off 2 bases at V and 0 bases at J, with 19 bases between the two ends. CDR1 MNHEY and CDR2 SVGEGT come from the germline V gene. This CDR3 is built from 19 residues. CDR3 in DNA: TGTGCCAGCAGTTACCCCTTGGCTTGGGCCTTGGCAACTAATGAAAAACTGTTTTTT. Translation: CASSYPLAWALATNEKLFF.

The chain uses TRBV5-1 and TRBJ2-7, with D possibly TRBD2 on 7 matching bases. The V end was cut by 1 base, the J end by 1 base, with 15 bases between. Germline lookup yields CDR1 SGHRS and CDR2 YFSETQ. CDR3 length equals 16 residues. CDR3 coding DNA: TGCGCCAGCAGCTTGTTCGCGGGGGCCTCATCCTACGAGCAGTACTTC. Translating it yields CASSLFAGASSYEQYF.

This clone was seen only a few times. This rearrangement joins TRBV19 to TRBJ2-7; 11 nucleotides match TRBD2. The V and J ends lost 2 bases and 3 bases, in that order; junction bases with no gene match: 3. This CDR3 has 15 amino acids. Germline V gene data show CDR1 as LNHDA and CDR2 as SQIVND (reference sequence). The CDR3 DNA reads TGTGCCAGTAGTATAACCGGGACTAGCGGCTACGAGCAGTACTTC. Amino acids: CASSITGTSGYEQYF.

This chain uses TRBV19 with TRBJ2-3; D unresolved. V shed 2 bases and J shed 1 base, with 4 bases lying between them. Germline lookup yields CDR1 LNHDA and CDR2 SQIVND (reference sequence). The CDR3 is 13 amino acids. The CDR3 region is CASSIQGTDTQYF. The DNA for the CDR3 is TGTGCCAGTAGTATACAGGGCACAGATACGCAGTATTTT.

The rearrangement joins TRBV2 to TRBJ2-5; maybe TRBD1 (5 bases). This CDR3 comprises 11 residues. Trimming stripped 7 bases from V and 3 bases from J, with 6 bases between. Per germline, CDR1 SNHLY and CDR2 FYNNEI. CDR3 sequence (DNA): TGTGCCAGCAAAGGGGAAGAGACCCAGTACTTC. This translates into CASKGEETQYF.

The V gene is TRBV6-5, the J gene TRBJ2-6; D gene unclear. There are 16 residues in the CDR3. CDR1 is MNHEY, CDR2 SVGAGI, per germline. The ends were cut back, 3 bases at V and 1 base at J, with 10 bases in the middle. The CDR3 DNA follows: TGTGCCAGCAGTTATCTCCAGGCTTCTGGGGCCAACGTCCTGACTTTC. Translated: CASSYLQASGANVLTF.

The rearrangement uses TRBV3-1 (or the pseudogene TRBV3-2) and TRBJ2-7; D possibly corresponds to TRBD1 (6 bases). Germline CDR1 LGHDT, CDR2 YNNKEL (reference sequence). The CDR3 consists of 12 residues. V lost 5 bases and J lost 3, with 8 bases in between. The CDR3 sequence: CASSRGNYEQYF. The CDR3 nucleotides are TGTGCCAGCAGCAGGGGGAACTACGAGCAGTACTTC.